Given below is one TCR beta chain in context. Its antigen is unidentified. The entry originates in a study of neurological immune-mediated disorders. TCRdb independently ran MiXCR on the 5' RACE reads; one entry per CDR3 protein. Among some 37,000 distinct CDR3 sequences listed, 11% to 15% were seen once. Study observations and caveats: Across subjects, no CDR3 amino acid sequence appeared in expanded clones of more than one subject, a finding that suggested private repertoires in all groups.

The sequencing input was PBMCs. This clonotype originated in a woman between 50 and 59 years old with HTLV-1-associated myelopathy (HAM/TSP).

CDR3 in amino acids: CASSPGQTPFYGYTF. CDR3 bases: TGTGCCAGCTCACCCGGACAGACACCTTTCTATGGCTACACCTTC. This chain connects TRBV18 to TRBJ1-2, with D maybe TRBD1 (6 bases). Trimming removed 3 bases at V and 4 bases at J, with 15 bases between. The germline V gene has CDR1 KGHSH and CDR2 LQKENI. This CDR3 region has 15 residues. Variable domain in full (rest from reference TRBV18 and TRBJ1-2): NAGVMQNPRHLVRRRGQEARLRCSPMKGHSHVYWYRQLPEEGLKFMVYLQKENIIDESGMPKERFSAEFPKEGPSILRIQQVVRGDSAAYFCASSPGQTPFYGYTFGSGTRLTVV.